The 4 T cell receptor beta chains listed next were all sequenced from one sample in a study of T cell repertoires in cytomegalovirus infection. Using its own MiXCR run on the reads, TCRdb lists one record per CDR3 protein. The table records some 560,000 distinct CDR3 sequences, about 39% of them present only once. The antigens these receptors bind are not known. The specimen was cultured PBMCs, collected from culture after CMV antigen stimulation. Source of these receptors: a human donor in good health (CMV status not recorded). Some clones in this sample may be carry-over from other donors' samples.

The V gene is TRBV28, the J gene TRBJ1-5; D is perhaps TRBD1 (5 bases). This CDR3 is 13 amino acids long. In germline, CDR1 is MDHEN, CDR2 SYDVKM. The V end was cut by 10 bases, the J end by 0 bases, with 10 bases between. The DNA for the CDR3 is TGTGCCACCGGGGGGAATAGCAATCAGCCCCAGCATTTT. This translates into CATGGNSNQPQHF.

CDR3 amino acids: CASSVGRSTYNEQFF. CDR3 nucleotides: TGTGCCAGCAGCGTGGGACGGTCAACCTACAATGAGCAGTTCTTC. The chain joins TRBV7-2 to TRBJ2-1; D tentatively fits TRBD1 or TRBD2 (5 bases each). V lost 5 bases, J lost 2 bases, and 13 bases lay in between. This CDR3 region has 15 residues. The germline CDR1 and CDR2 sequences are SGHTA and FQGNSA.

The chain has TRBV19 and TRBJ1-2, with D possibly TRBD1 on 6 matching bases. V lost 5 bases, J lost 3 bases, and 13 bases lay in between. The CDR3 totals 14 residues. Germline V gene lookup returns CDR1 LNHDA and CDR2 SQIVND (reference sequence). The CDR3 is CASSPGTNYYGYTF. CDR3 sequence (DNA): TGTGCCAGTAGTCCCGGGACAAACTACTATGGCTACACCTTC. The whole variable domain, filled in from reference TRBV19 and TRBJ1-2, reads DGGITQSPKYLFRKEGQNVTLSCEQNLNHDAMYWYRQDPGQGLRLIYYSQIVNDFQKGDIAEGYSVSREKKESFPLTVTSAQKNPTAFYLCASSPGTNYYGYTFGSGTRLTVV.

The genes are TRBV7-9 and TRBJ1-2; the D is unclear. Germline CDR1 SEHNR, CDR2 FQNEAQ (reference sequence). This CDR3 has 15 amino acids. Trimming removed 2 bases from V and 7 bases from J, with 17 bases in between. The CDR3 nucleotides are TGTGCCAGCAGCTTAAATCCTATCCCTGCGAGTGGCTACACCTTC. Translation gives CASSLNPIPASGYTF.